This T cell receptor (beta chain) was sequenced in a study of human T cells and chemical hapten exposure. Study-wide context: The sensitizing agent was 2% DPC, placed on about 2 cm by about 2 cm of upper inner arm skin. Patients additionally received therapeutic doses of diphenylcyclopropenone on the scalp once a week, and this continued throughout the roughly 25-week study.

The time point: patch test 1, 2 weeks after DPC sensitization. As to treatment: therapeutic diphenylcyclopropenone sensitization with weekly scalp DPC. Those who donated were patients with alopecia, 18 to 70 years of age, and suitable for DPC. TCRdb reprocessed the RACE reads via MiXCR and lists one record per CDR3 protein. Here the sample spans 380,000 or so distinct CDR3 sequences, 4.8% being singletons. The CDR3 runs 17 residues. In germline, CDR1 is MDHEN, CDR2 SYDVKM. V lost 5 bases and J 4 bases, leaving 23 bases between the germline ends. The chain is built from TRBV28 and TRBJ1-2; D is perhaps TRBD1 (6 bases). The sample in question was whole blood, obtained in connection with sensitization to the hapten diphenylcyclopropenone (DPC). The source of this sequence is a woman aged 45-65 years with alopecia areata. Some clones in this sample may be carry-over from other donors' samples. CDR3 amino acids: CASSAGGRMDTTYGYTF. For the CDR3, the DNA is TGTGCCAGCAGTGCCGGGGGGCGAATGGATACTACCTATGGCTACACCTTC.